The entry that follows covers one T cell receptor beta chain sequence. Its antigen is not known. Here immunoSEQ multiplex PCR was the method, and the copy in TCRdb shows in-frame clones only, minus some. The repertoire holds over 110,000 clones, with 86% as singletons. This sample stems from a study of Ad26.COV2.S vaccination and SARS-CoV-2 variants. Study-wide results and caveats: Participants given vaccine showed non-spike TCR breadth similar to that of placebo recipients. Vaccinated individuals (as opposed to placebo recipients) had higher spike-specific TCR breadth.

V was clipped by 5 bases and J by 4 bases; unmatched bases: 10. CDR3 length: 15 amino acids. Germline CDR1 reads KGHSH; CDR2 reads LQKENI. This material consisted of peripheral blood, taken after recovery from COVID-19. This sequence originates from a human donor who had recovered from COVID-19. The V call is TRBV18, the J call TRBJ1-1; 7 bases are shared with TRBD1. The CDR3 DNA is TGTGCCAGCTCAAGCCAGACAGGGTCGGGCACTGAAGCTTTCTTT. Amino acid sequence: CASSSQTGSGTEAFF.